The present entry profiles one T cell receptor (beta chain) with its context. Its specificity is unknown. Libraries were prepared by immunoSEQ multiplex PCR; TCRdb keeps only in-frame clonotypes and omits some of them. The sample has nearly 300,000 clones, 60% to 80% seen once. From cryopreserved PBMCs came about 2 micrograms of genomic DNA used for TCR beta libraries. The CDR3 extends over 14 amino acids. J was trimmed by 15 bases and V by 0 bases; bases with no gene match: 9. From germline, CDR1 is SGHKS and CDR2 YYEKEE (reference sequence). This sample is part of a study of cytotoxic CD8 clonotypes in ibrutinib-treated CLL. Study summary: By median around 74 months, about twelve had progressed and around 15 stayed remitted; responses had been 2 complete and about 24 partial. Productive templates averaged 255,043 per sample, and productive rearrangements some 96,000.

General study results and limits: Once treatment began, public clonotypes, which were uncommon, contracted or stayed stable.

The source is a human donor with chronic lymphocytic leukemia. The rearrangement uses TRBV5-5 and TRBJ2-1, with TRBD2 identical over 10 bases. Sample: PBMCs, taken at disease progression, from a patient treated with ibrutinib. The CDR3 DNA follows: TGTGCCAGCAGCTTGGTTGGACTAGCGGATGCTTTGTTCTTC. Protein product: CASSLVGLADALFF.